Shown below are 21 T cell receptor beta chains from a single sample sequenced in a study of T cells in Graves' hyperthyroidism and ophthalmopathy. Using RNA transcripts as the source, TCR beta CDR3 regions were amplified. The HTBI primer set drove a first-round RT-PCR of the TCR CDR3. TCRdb re-derived calls from the multiplex PCR reads in MiXCR, one entry per CDR3 protein. The sample has a few hundred thousand distinct CDR3 sequences; approximately 14% are singletons. The material sequenced was blood. Receptor source: a woman aged 18-29 years with Graves' hyperthyroidism.

As regards this clonotype: A single base separates this from a much larger clone, so it may be a read error. The chain links TRBV3-1 to TRBJ2-3; D is unresolved. The CDR3 totals 15 residues. Germline loops: CDR1 LGHDT, CDR2 YNNKEL (reference sequence). The CDR3 sequence: CASSEVVRPTDTQCF. The CDR3 nucleotides are TGTGCCAGCAGTGAAGTGGTCAGACCCACAGATACGCAGTGTTTT.

Many counts were recorded for this clonotype. The V call is TRBV6-1, the J call TRBJ1-5, with no clear D. V lost 3 bases, J lost 6 bases, and 12 bases lay in between. The germline V gene has CDR1 MNHNS and CDR2 SASEGT. The CDR3 sequence is 14 residues long. Here the CDR3 reads CASSDSVGFQPQHF. The CDR3 DNA sequence: TGTGCCAGCAGTGACAGTGTGGGTTTTCAGCCCCAGCATTTT.

This sequence joins TRBV24-1 and TRBJ1-4, with D unclear. CDR3 length equals 11 residues. V lost 2 bases, J lost 12 bases, and 6 bases lay in between. Germline V gene lookup returns CDR1 KGHDR and CDR2 SFDVKD. The DNA for the CDR3 is TGTGCCACCAGTGATTCGCTAGAACTGTTTTTT. Its translation: CATSDSLELFF.

This chain connects TRBV6-5 to TRBJ2-4; TRBD1 aligns across 9 bases. V lost 2 bases and J lost 2; bases outside the gene matches: 1. The CDR3 consists of 15 residues. CDR1 and CDR2 from the germline V gene are MNHEY and SVGAGI. The CDR3: CASSYGQGTKNIQYF. The DNA of the CDR3 is TGTGCCAGCAGTTACGGACAGGGGACCAAAAACATTCAGTACTTC.

This clonotype has ten or more counts. The genes are TRBV19 and TRBJ2-1; a weak D match, TRBD1 (5 bases). CDR3 length: 14 amino acids. Germline lookup yields CDR1 LNHDA and CDR2 SQIVND (reference sequence). V was shortened by 5 bases and J by 4 bases, with 12 bases between the two germline ends. The DNA for the CDR3 is TGTGCCAGTAGTGGGCTTGGGGCTTACAATGAGCAGTTCTTC. Its protein product is CASSGLGAYNEQFF.

This clonotype was picked up many times. This chain uses TRBV9 with TRBJ2-7, with D tentatively TRBD1 or TRBD2 (5 bases each). Between the trimmed V and J ends, which lost 3 bases and 0 bases, there was a span of 13 bases. CDR3 length: 15 amino acids. CDR1 is SGDLS and CDR2 is YYNGEE in the germline V gene. The CDR3 loop reads CASSAQGASSYEQYF. As DNA, the CDR3 is TGTGCCAGCAGCGCCCAGGGAGCTAGCTCCTACGAGCAGTACTTC.

A note on this clonotype: A much larger clone is a single base away; this may be a read error. The V and J genes are TRBV11-1 and TRBJ2-7; no clear D. From germline, CDR1 is SGHAT and CDR2 FQDESV (reference sequence). CDR3 size: 14 residues. V shed 1 base and J shed 2 bases, with 9 bases lying between them. For the CDR3, the DNA is TGTGCCAGCAGCTTAGGTCAGTCCGCCTACGAGCAGTACTTC. It is translated as CASSLGQSAYEQYF.

This clonotype was found many times. The CDR3 protein is CASRARESDNEQFF. For the CDR3, the DNA is TGTGCCAGCAGGGCGAGGGAATCTGACAATGAGCAGTTCTTC. The chain employs TRBV2 and TRBJ2-1; D possibly corresponds to TRBD2 (5 bases). This CDR3 is 14 amino acids long. Trimming stripped 6 bases from V and 5 bases from J, with 14 bases between. CDR1 is SNHLY and CDR2 is FYNNEI in the germline V gene.

This sequence joins TRBV30 and TRBJ1-2; D may be TRBD1 (6 bases). This CDR3 comprises 14 residues. V shed 5 bases and J shed 0 bases, with 13 bases lying between them. The germline V gene encodes CDR1 GTSNPN and CDR2 SVGIG (reference sequence). The CDR3 DNA reads TGTGCCTGGCGCGGGGGGGGGCCTAACTATGGCTACACCTTC. This gives the protein CAWRGGGPNYGYTF.

This clonotype has a count of ten or more. The chain is built from TRBV9 and TRBJ2-2; possibly TRBD1 or TRBD2 for D (5 bases each). The CDR3 covers 18 residues. Germline values: CDR1 SGDLS, CDR2 YYNGEE. Trimming cost V 0 bases and J 2 bases, with 17 bases left between them. CDR3 in DNA: TGTGCCAGCAGCGTAGCTGAGGGGACCAAGAAAAACACCGGGGAGCTGTTTTTT. This encodes CASSVAEGTKKNTGELFF.

The chain employs TRBV4-1 and TRBJ1-2, with 7 bases that match TRBD1. Germline V gives CDR1 MGHRA, CDR2 YSYEKL. The CDR3 is 17 amino acids. With V trimmed by 3 bases and J by 1 base, 11 bases remained unmatched. CDR3 residues: CASSHEKGQSLNYGYTF. The DNA of the CDR3 is TGCGCCAGCAGCCATGAAAAGGGACAGTCCCTTAACTATGGCTACACCTTC.

This clonotype was seen repeatedly, ten times or more. J is TRBJ2-2 and V is TRBV12-5, with D unresolved. This CDR3 spans 17 amino acids. Germline V gives CDR1 LGHNT, CDR2 FRNRAP. Trimming pared 0 bases from V and 3 bases from J, leaving 14 bases between. CDR3 amino acids: CASGLVLEDPDTGELFF. The CDR3, as DNA: TGTGCTAGTGGTTTGGTACTTGAGGACCCCGACACCGGGGAGCTGTTTTTT.

Worth noting for this clonotype: This may be a read error, as it is one base from a much larger clone. The genes are TRBV11-1 and TRBJ2-7; 11 positions match TRBD2. The V gene end was trimmed by 5 bases and the J gene end by 4 bases; junction bases not matched to a gene: 13. Germline CDR1 and CDR2: SGHAT and FQDESV (reference sequence). There are 17 residues in the CDR3. CDR3 sequence: CASSRRPPTSGSYEQYV. In DNA form, the CDR3 reads TGTGCCAGCAGCCGCCGGCCCCCTACTAGCGGGAGTTACGAGCAGTACGTC.

This clonotype has just a few counts. The rearrangement links TRBV29-1 to TRBJ2-5, with TRBD2 matching 15 bases. This CDR3 is 15 amino acids long. CDR1 and CDR2 (germline): SQVTM, ANQGSEA. V dropped 6 bases and J dropped 4; count of bases not matched to a gene: 6. CDR3 region: CSVLGLAGGRETQYF. The DNA for the CDR3 is TGCAGCGTCCTTGGACTAGCGGGAGGGCGAGAGACCCAGTACTTC.

The table lists this clonotype with many counts. This rearrangement joins TRBV24-1 to TRBJ2-5; D might be TRBD2 (6 bases). This CDR3 region has 16 residues. The germline V gene has CDR1 KGHDR and CDR2 SFDVKD. V was cut by 1 base and J by 4 bases, with 15 bases left in between. This chain's CDR3 is CATSDLEEGTRETQYF. In DNA, the CDR3 is TGTGCCACCAGTGATTTAGAGGAGGGGACGAGAGAGACCCAGTACTTC.

The CDR3 region is CASSIWGRKETQYF. CDR3 DNA: TGTGCCAGTAGTATCTGGGGCAGAAAAGAGACCCAGTACTTC. The chain uses TRBV19 and TRBJ2-5, with D perhaps matching TRBD1 (5 bases). This CDR3 is built from 14 residues. Looked up from germline, CDR1 is LNHDA and CDR2 is SQIVND (reference sequence). V was clipped by 3 bases and J by 3 bases, with 11 bases between them.

This clonotype came up many times. This chain links TRBV29-1 with TRBJ1-3; D gene ambiguous. This CDR3 has 14 residues. Trimming removed 2 bases at V and 0 bases at J, with 8 bases between. Per the germline V gene, CDR1 is SQVTM and CDR2 is ANQGSEA. Here the CDR3 DNA reads TGCAGCGTTGAAAGGAGAAGCTCTGGAAACACCATATATTTT. This sequence encodes CSVERRSSGNTIYF. Looking up the rest from reference TRBV29-1 and TRBJ1-3 gives the full variable domain: SAVISQKPSRDICQRGTSLTIQCQVDSQVTMMFWYRQQPGQSLTLIATANQGSEATYESGFVIDKFPISRPNLTFSTLTVSNMSPEDSSIYLCSVERRSSGNTIYFGEGSWLTVV.

The chain recombines TRBV5-1 with TRBJ2-7; TRBD1 agrees at 7 bases. V lost 4 bases and J lost 6; bases outside the gene matches: 4. CDR3 size: 12 residues. CDR1 and CDR2 (germline): SGHRS, YFSETQ. The CDR3 sequence: CASSQGVSEQYV. The CDR3 DNA follows: TGCGCCAGCAGCCAGGGGGTAAGCGAGCAGTACGTC.

The chain combines TRBV10-3 with TRBJ1-2; tentatively, D is TRBD1 (6 bases). V lost 3 bases and J lost 8, with 28 bases in between. In germline, CDR1 is ENHRY, CDR2 SYGVKD. This CDR3 has 18 residues. The CDR3 protein is CAISEPPSTDRTFYGYTF. The CDR3 DNA reads TGTGCCATCAGTGAACCGCCCTCTACGGACAGAACTTTCTACGGCTACACCTTC.

This clonotype was seen many times. This chain joins TRBV7-9 and TRBJ1-4; D not certain. The CDR3 loop spans 14 amino acids. In germline, CDR1 is SEHNR, CDR2 FQNEAQ (reference sequence). The ends were cut back, 4 bases at V and 7 bases at J, with 13 bases in the middle. In DNA, the CDR3 is TGTGCCAGCAGCTCCTCCCTAGGCGGTGAAAAACTGTTTTTT. It yields the protein CASSSSLGGEKLFF.

At least ten counts were recorded for this clonotype. The J gene is TRBJ2-1, the V gene TRBV3-1, with D maybe TRBD1 (7 bases). Germline assignment: CDR1 LGHDT and CDR2 YNNKEL (reference sequence). Trimming left V 0 bases short and J 7 bases short, with 16 bases between. The CDR3 covers 16 residues. The CDR3 loop is CASSQDDRDGGNEQFF. Written as DNA, the CDR3 is TGTGCCAGCAGCCAAGATGACAGGGACGGGGGAAATGAGCAGTTCTTC.